A single sample gave rise to the 27 T cell receptor beta chains below, sequenced in a study of post-analysis software for immune sequencing data. Study findings and constraints: TRBV5-6, TRBV5-1 and TRBV20-1 were among five TRBV segments more frequent in patients than controls.

Researchers reported that TCR beta cDNA libraries carried unique molecular identifiers. In TCRdb, the PCR reads were re-called with MiXCR into one record per CDR3 protein. The table lists approximately 260,000 distinct CDR3 sequences, 36% of them singletons, with 4% to 6% in the top ten. These receptors are not linked to any known antigen. Sample: blood. The source is a girl between 5 and 17 years old with multiple sclerosis.

The chain combines TRBV12-3 or TRBV12-4 with TRBJ2-3; TRBD1 might be the D (5 bases). This CDR3 has 17 residues. V lost 2 bases and J lost 4, with 19 bases in between. The CDR3 region has the DNA TGTGCCAGCAGTTTATCCCGATCAAGGGGCGTCTCAGATACGCAGTATTTT. This gives the protein CASSLSRSRGVSDTQYF.

Points on this clonotype: This sequence may be a read error, since a much larger clone differs from it by one base. The chain has TRBV7-8 and TRBJ2-1; D is ambiguous. With 6 bases removed from V and 4 bases from J, the gap between germline ends came to 10 bases. This CDR3 region has 13 residues. CDR1 and CDR2 from the germline V gene are SGHVS and FQNEAQ. CDR3: CASRPSGYNEQFF. Here the CDR3 DNA reads TGTGCCAGCAGGCCTTCCGGGTACAATGAGCAGTTCTTC.

This clonotype has only a few counts. The chain carries TRBV10-3 and TRBJ2-3; 7 bases are shared with TRBD2. V gave up 6 bases and J gave up 3 bases; unmatched junction bases: 12. Looked up from germline, CDR1 is ENHRY and CDR2 is SYGVKD. This CDR3 spans 16 amino acids. The CDR3, as DNA: TGTGCCATCAGGGCCACTGCGGGAGAGGTTACAGATACGCAGTATTTT. This codes for CAIRATAGEVTDTQYF.

Many counts were recorded for this clonotype. The chain couples TRBV12-3 or TRBV12-4 to TRBJ1-1, with 9 bases matching TRBD1. CDR3 length equals 17 residues. With V trimmed by 2 bases and J by 0 bases, 7 bases remained unmatched. Here the CDR3 DNA reads TGTGCCAGCAGTTTAAGGGACAGGGCAAGTATGAACACTGAAGCTTTCTTT. It translates to CASSLRDRASMNTEAFF.

This clonotype was picked up many times. The chain joins TRBV24-1 to TRBJ2-1; 13 nucleotides line up with TRBD2. V lost 1 base to trimming and J lost 5 bases; unmatched junction nucleotides: 4. Germline CDR1 reads KGHDR; CDR2 reads SFDVKD. The CDR3 is made up of 17 amino acids. This chain's CDR3 is CATSDFTSGGANNEQFF. The CDR3 DNA is TGTGCCACCAGTGATTTTACTAGCGGGGGGGCGAACAATGAGCAGTTCTTC.

The rearrangement uses TRBV6-5 and TRBJ1-4, with TRBD1 matching over 7 bases. Losses at the gene ends were 6 bases for V and 7 bases for J; bases not matched to a gene: 8. This CDR3 comprises 14 residues. Germline V gene lookup returns CDR1 MNHEY and CDR2 SVGAGI. The CDR3 DNA is TGTGCCAGCAGCCACCGACAGGGTGGTGAAAAACTGTTTTTT. Its translation: CASSHRQGGEKLFF.

This clonotype was observed once. A much larger clonotype is one base distant, so this may be a read error. V and J are TRBV3-1 and TRBJ2-7; TRBD2 is a possible D gene (5 bases). Trimming stripped 5 bases from V and 7 bases from J, with 24 bases between. The CDR3 has 16 residues. CDR1 and CDR2 from the germline V gene are LGHDT and YNNKEL (reference sequence). DNA of the CDR3: TGTGCCAGCAGCTCCCGAGAGGACTCCTTATACAATGAGCAGTACTTC. The encoded protein is CASSSREDSLYNEQYF.

Ten or more counts support this clonotype. The J gene is TRBJ1-2, the V gene TRBV20-1, with D maybe TRBD1 (6 bases). V gave up 0 bases and J gave up 3 bases, with 14 bases separating them. Per the germline V gene, CDR1 is DFQATT and CDR2 is SNEGSKA (reference sequence). The CDR3 has 15 amino acids. CDR3: CSARERGRGHYGYTF. CDR3 bases: TGCAGTGCTAGAGAAAGGGGGAGAGGACACTATGGCTACACCTTC.

Only a few counts were recorded for this clonotype. Since a much larger clone is just one base distant, this may be a read error. This chain links TRBV20-1 with TRBJ2-5; D uncertain. CDR3 length equals 12 residues. Per the germline V gene, CDR1 is DFQATT and CDR2 is SNEGSKA (reference sequence). V lost 2 bases, J lost 5 bases, and 9 bases lay in between. CDR3 amino acids: CSARSNRETQYF. Here the CDR3 DNA reads TGCAGTGCTAGATCGAATAGGGAGACCCAGTACTTC.

This clonotype was found many times. The CDR3 spells CSFYWGDYGYTF. The CDR3 DNA follows: TGCAGTTTCTATTGGGGTGACTATGGCTACACCTTC. The genes are TRBV20-1 and TRBJ1-2, with D hard to call. V lost 8 bases, J lost 3 bases, and 13 bases lay in between. The CDR3 runs to 12 residues. CDR1 and CDR2 (germline): DFQATT, SNEGSKA (reference sequence).

This clonotype was picked up a small number of times. The CDR3 bases are TGCAGTGCTTGGGACTCGAGGAGGGGGGCCACCGGGGAGCTGTTTTTT. It yields the protein CSAWDSRRGATGELFF. This chain links TRBV20-1 with TRBJ2-2; D tentatively reads TRBD1 or TRBD2 (6 bases each). V was pared by 5 bases and J by 4 bases, with 20 bases between. Germline CDR1 is DFQATT and CDR2 is SNEGSKA (reference sequence). The CDR3 runs 16 residues.

As for this clonotype: This may arise from a read error, as a much more abundant clone is one base away. The chain has TRBV27 and TRBJ1-1; a possible D gene is TRBD1 (6 bases). CDR1 and CDR2 (germline): MNHEY, SMNVEV (reference sequence). The CDR3 extends over 13 amino acids. Written as DNA, the CDR3 is TGTGTCAGCAGTTCGCAGGGGTGGACTGAAGCTTTCTTT. As protein: CVSSSQGWTEAFF.

This clonotype appeared a few times. V is TRBV7-9 and J is TRBJ1-2; 9 nucleotides line up with TRBD1. The germline V gene has CDR1 SEHNR and CDR2 FQNEAQ (reference sequence). The J segment lost 4 bases and the V segment lost 5 bases, leaving 11 bases of the junction unmatched. The CDR3 loop spans 16 amino acids. CDR3 amino acids: CASSQQAGTGTYGYTF. CDR3 nucleotide sequence: TGTGCCAGCAGCCAACAGGCCGGGACAGGGACCTATGGCTACACCTTC.

V and J are TRBV29-1 and TRBJ2-7, with D perhaps matching TRBD1 (7 bases). The CDR3 consists of 13 residues. The ends were cut back, 2 bases at V and 4 bases at J, with 12 bases in the middle. Germline CDR1 is SQVTM and CDR2 is ANQGSEA. Written as DNA, the CDR3 is TGCAGCGTTGAAACAGGGGAGGCGTACGAGCAGTACTTC. This translates into CSVETGEAYEQYF.

This sequence joins TRBV5-1 and TRBJ2-3, with 9 nucleotides matching TRBD1. The germline V gene has CDR1 SGHRS and CDR2 YFSETQ. The CDR3 extends over 15 amino acids. Germline trimming cut 3 bases from V and 5 bases from J; bases unmatched to any gene: 7. CDR3 DNA sequence: TGCGCCAGCAGCTCCGGGACAGGGTTGGGAGATACGCAGTATTTT. Encoded protein: CASSSGTGLGDTQYF.

V is TRBV5-6 and J is TRBJ1-1, with TRBD1 as a possible D gene (6 bases). V lost 4 bases and J lost 6, with 16 bases in between. Looked up from germline, CDR1 is SGHDT and CDR2 is YYEEEE. The CDR3 runs to 14 residues. This chain's CDR3 is CASSPGGGEAEAFF. Written as DNA, the CDR3 is TGTGCCAGCAGCCCCGGGGGGGGCGAGGCTGAAGCTTTCTTT.

Details on this clonotype: A much larger clone lies one base from this, so it may be a read error. This chain joins TRBV29-1 and TRBJ1-4; a possible D gene is TRBD1 (5 bases). The germline gives CDR1 SQVTM, CDR2 ANQGSEA. The CDR3 sequence is 13 residues long. The CDR3 here is CSADSPTNEKLYF. As DNA, the CDR3 is TGCAGCGCTGACAGCCCAACTAATGAAAAACTGTATTTT.

This clonotype occurred a few times. The chain has TRBV4-1 and TRBJ1-4; D not certain. The V end lost 0 bases, the J end lost 11 bases, and 4 bases lay between the germline ends. CDR1 is MGHRA, CDR2 YSYEKL, per germline. This CDR3 has 11 amino acids. As DNA, the CDR3 is TGCGCCAGCAGCCAAGATTCGAAACTGTTTTTT. Amino acids: CASSQDSKLFF.

V is TRBV20-1 and J is TRBJ2-5, with 8 bases lining up with TRBD1. Trimming removed 5 bases from V and 2 bases from J; junction bases left unmatched: 10. This CDR3 is built from 15 residues. Looked up from germline, CDR1 is DFQATT and CDR2 is SNEGSKA (reference sequence). In nucleotides, the CDR3 is TGCAGTGCTCTATACTCAGGGGGCCAACAAGAGACCCAGTACTTC. Amino acids: CSALYSGGQQETQYF.

This clonotype is a singleton in its sample. This clone may be a read error of a much larger clone one base away. This chain joins TRBV5-5 and TRBJ1-2; no definite D call. The CDR3 has 14 amino acids. Germline V gene lookup returns CDR1 SGHKS and CDR2 YYEKEE (reference sequence). The germline V and J ends were trimmed by 6 bases and 6 bases, with 18 bases remaining between them. The CDR3 region has the DNA TGTGCCAGCACCCCGGTGTGGACCGCGGATGGCTACACCTTC. The encoded protein is CASTPVWTADGYTF.

This clonotype was counted only a few times. V is TRBV30 and J is TRBJ2-5; 14 nucleotides align to TRBD2. Germline V gene data show CDR1 as GTSNPN and CDR2 as SVGIG (reference sequence). Losses at the gene ends were 8 bases for V and 2 bases for J; bases not matched to a gene: 10. This CDR3 contains 16 residues. For the CDR3, the DNA is TGTGCCGAGGGACTAGCGGGGGCCAGGAGACAAGAGACCCAGTACTTC. Amino acid sequence: CAEGLAGARRQETQYF.

Only a few counts were recorded for this clonotype. V and J are TRBV7-8 and TRBJ1-6; 7 nucleotides align to TRBD1. Germline V gives CDR1 SGHVS, CDR2 FQNEAQ. This CDR3 contains 17 residues. The ends lost 6 bases at V and 0 bases at J; junction bases unmatched: 8. CDR3 sequence reads: CASRSSRDSSYNSPLHF. In DNA form, the CDR3 reads TGTGCCAGCAGATCGAGCCGGGACAGCTCCTATAATTCACCCCTCCACTTT.

The chain carries TRBV29-1 and TRBJ2-7; 8 bases map to TRBD1. This CDR3 spans 13 amino acids. The J segment lost 2 bases and the V segment lost 7 bases, leaving 7 bases of the junction unmatched. In germline, CDR1 is SQVTM, CDR2 ANQGSEA. CDR3 sequence reads: CSGMTGETYEQYF. The CDR3 DNA follows: TGCAGCGGTATGACAGGGGAAACCTACGAGCAGTACTTC.

This clonotype was seen ten or more times. This rearrangement joins TRBV12-3 or TRBV12-4 to TRBJ2-1; a weak D match, TRBD1 (6 bases). This CDR3 spans 16 amino acids. Trimming shortened V by 1 base and J by 4 bases, and 14 bases separated the two germline ends. The CDR3 DNA reads TGTGCCAGCAGTTTAGGGGCAGGGGTGGGGTACAATGAGCAGTTCTTC. Its protein is CASSLGAGVGYNEQFF.

This rearrangement joins TRBV19 to TRBJ2-1; D could derive from TRBD1 or TRBD2 (5 bases each). V was clipped by 5 bases and J by 6 bases, with 17 bases between them. This CDR3 region has 15 residues. Germline V gene sequence: CDR1 LNHDA, CDR2 SQIVND (reference sequence). This CDR3 reads CASSQSGTMGNEQFF. The DNA for the CDR3 is TGTGCCAGTAGTCAATCTGGGACGATGGGCAATGAGCAGTTCTTC.

Notes on this clonotype: At one of its ends the junction is not consistent with the germline gene, which may arise from a read error. The chain combines TRBV3-1 with TRBJ2-3, with 9 nucleotides matching TRBD2. Germline values: CDR1 LGHDT, CDR2 YNNKEL (reference sequence). This CDR3 is 15 amino acids long. CDR3 amino acids: CVSGPIAGGTDTQYF. The DNA of the CDR3 is TGTGTCAGCGGCCCTATAGCGGGAGGCACAGATACGCAGTATTTT.

Of note for this clonotype: This may come from a read error, since a much larger clone is one base off. V gene TRBV20-1 combines with J gene TRBJ2-1, with 7 bases lining up with TRBD1. Germline-derived CDR1 and CDR2 are DFQATT and SNEGSKA (reference sequence). J lost 13 bases, V lost 5 bases, and 20 bases had no gene match. The CDR3 is 15 amino acids. The CDR3 here is CSAGRPEGTAETQFF. The DNA for the CDR3 is TGCAGTGCTGGGCGCCCAGAGGGGACAGCGGAGACCCAGTTCTTC.